Listed here are 15 T cell receptor beta chains from one sample, sequenced in a study of blood T cells in healthy people across ages. A second PCR, run for roughly 7 to 12 cycles, used a sample-barcoded 5' primer plus a J-beta primer mix. TCRdb called the 5' RACE reads again in MiXCR, with one record for every CDR3 protein. The sample lists over 1.5 million distinct CDR3 sequences; about 49% were seen once. Sequencing input: blood. These receptors all come from a woman aged 40 to 55 in good health.

The chain has TRBV7-8 and TRBJ2-5; tentative D call: TRBD1 (6 bases). The CDR3 has 12 residues. Germline-derived CDR1 and CDR2 are SGHVS and FQNEAQ. Trimming removed 11 bases at V and 0 bases at J, with 10 bases between. The CDR3: CAGDRYQETQYF. As DNA, the CDR3 is TGTGCCGGTGACAGGTACCAAGAGACCCAGTACTTC.

This clonotype was observed a few times. This chain connects TRBV20-1 to TRBJ2-1; maybe TRBD2 (6 bases). Germline CDR1 is DFQATT and CDR2 is SNEGSKA (reference sequence). The CDR3 runs to 14 residues. V was trimmed by 3 bases and J by 8 bases, leaving 17 bases between them. In DNA, the CDR3 is TGCAGTGCTAGGGGAGGATCTAGCGAGGATGAGCAGTTCTTC. Its protein is CSARGGSSEDEQFF.

The rearrangement joins TRBV10-3 to TRBJ2-5; 14 bases agree with TRBD2. J lost 2 bases, V lost 4 bases, and 3 bases had no gene match. The CDR3 sequence is 16 residues long. Germline values: CDR1 ENHRY, CDR2 SYGVKD. CDR3 coding DNA: TGTGCCATCAGTGTCGGGACTAGCGGGAGTCAAGAGACCCAGTACTTC. Translation: CAISVGTSGSQETQYF.

This clonotype has a handful of counts. This chain connects TRBV12-3 or TRBV12-4 to TRBJ2-3; 7 nucleotides align to TRBD2. The trim removed 5 bases at V and 1 base at J, leaving 9 bases unmatched. The CDR3 runs to 16 residues. CDR3 loop: CASSPSTSLGTDTQYF. The CDR3 DNA follows: TGTGCCAGCAGTCCGTCGACTAGCCTAGGCACAGATACGCAGTATTTT.

This clonotype has a handful of counts. The chain is built from TRBV29-1 and TRBJ1-2; D remains ambiguous. The length of the CDR3 is 12 residues. The germline CDR1 and CDR2 sequences are SQVTM and ANQGSEA. V was shortened by 4 bases and J by 3 bases, with 9 bases between the two germline ends. This CDR3 reads CSVVDRDYGYTF. CDR3 in DNA: TGCAGCGTTGTCGACCGAGACTATGGCTACACCTTC.

This chain links TRBV20-1 with TRBJ1-5; 12 bases fit TRBD1. The CDR3 covers 14 residues. J was trimmed by 6 bases and V by 5 bases; bases with no gene match: 5. In germline, CDR1 is DFQATT, CDR2 SNEGSKA (reference sequence). CDR3 sequence reads: CSASRDRGLQPQHF. In DNA, the CDR3 is TGCAGTGCTTCCCGGGACAGGGGGCTTCAGCCCCAGCATTTT.

This rearrangement joins TRBV3-1 to TRBJ1-6; D is uncertain. The CDR3 is made up of 16 amino acids. The germline V gene has CDR1 LGHDT and CDR2 YNNKEL (reference sequence). V shed 1 base and J shed 7 bases, with 14 bases lying between them. Here the CDR3 DNA reads TGTGCCAGCAGCCAAGTTGCGGGTGCCGTAAATTCACCCCTCCACTTT. This gives the protein CASSQVAGAVNSPLHF.

There are many counts of this clonotype. The junction and the germline gene differ at one end; a read error may be behind it. This sequence joins TRBV5-1 and TRBJ2-3; D is undetermined. Germline V gene sequence: CDR1 SGHRS, CDR2 YFSETQ. The CDR3 has 14 amino acids. CDR3 bases: TGTGCCAGCAGGAAGGGATCTAGCACAGATACGCAGTATTTT. This encodes CASRKGSSTDTQYF.

This clonotype was counted a few times. This chain connects TRBV7-3 to TRBJ2-3; D perhaps matches TRBD2 (7 bases). The CDR3 spans 16 residues. The germline V gene encodes CDR1 SGHTA and CDR2 FQGTGA. V was pared by 5 bases and J by 2 bases, with 17 bases between. The DNA of the CDR3 is TGTGCCAGCAGCCCCGAGGGAGGGGGGAACACAGATACGCAGTATTTT. As protein: CASSPEGGGNTDTQYF.

As to this clonotype: Its ends do not fully match the called genes, so a read error is possible. This chain links TRBV7-2 with TRBJ2-3; 15 bases map to TRBD2. Germline V gene lookup returns CDR1 SGHTA and CDR2 FQGNSA. The CDR3 runs to 16 residues. The CDR3 DNA follows: TGTGCTAGCAGTCCTGGACTAGCGGGGGGGCAGGATACGCAGTATTTT. This encodes CASSPGLAGGQDTQYF.

V is TRBV4-3 and J is TRBJ2-3; no definite D call. The V and J ends lost 1 base and 3 bases respectively, with 5 bases between them. The CDR3 loop spans 13 amino acids. The V gene's germline CDR1 is LGHNA and CDR2 YSLEER. The DNA for the CDR3 is TGCGCCAGCAGCCAAGTTTTTACAGATACGCAGTATTTT. This gives the protein CASSQVFTDTQYF.

The CDR3 DNA reads as TGTGCCTACTCAACCGGGGGGACAGGGCTAAATGAGCAGTTCTTC. Amino acid sequence: CAYSTGGTGLNEQFF. The V call is TRBV6-2 or TRBV6-3, the J call TRBJ2-1, with 9 nucleotides matching TRBD1. CDR1 and CDR2 (germline): MNHEY, SVGEGT. The CDR3 is made up of 15 amino acids. The V segment lost 11 bases and the J segment 7 bases; nucleotides outside the gene matches: 15.

This clonotype was counted a single time. In DNA form, the CDR3 reads TGTGCCAGCATCGACACGTCCTACGAGCAGTACTTC. This sequence encodes CASIDTSYEQYF. The chain recombines TRBV6-1 with TRBJ2-7; no clear D. Deletions cut 7 bases from V and 1 base from J, with 8 bases between. The CDR3 covers 12 residues. Germline-derived CDR1 and CDR2 are MNHNS and SASEGT.

The rearrangement uses TRBV7-9 and TRBJ1-2; D unresolved. Germline assignment: CDR1 SEHNR and CDR2 FQNEAQ (reference sequence). CDR3 length: 14 residues. V lost 1 base and J lost 5, with 11 bases in between. The CDR3 sequence: CASSLETTSYGYTF. The DNA of the CDR3 is TGTGCCAGCAGCTTAGAAACAACTTCTTATGGCTACACCTTC.

This clonotype has a count of ten or more. The gene calls are TRBV7-2 and TRBJ2-1; weak D call: TRBD2 (6 bases). Germline lookup yields CDR1 SGHTA and CDR2 FQGNSA. The CDR3 runs to 16 residues. The V gene lost 3 bases and the J gene lost 5 bases, with 17 bases spanning the gap. CDR3: CASSLGLAGPHNEQFF. The CDR3 DNA follows: TGTGCCAGCAGCTTGGGGTTGGCGGGGCCCCACAATGAGCAGTTCTTC. The variable domain in full, with the rest retrieved from reference TRBV7-2 and TRBJ2-1, is GAGVSQSPSNKVTEKGKDVELRCDPISGHTALYWYRQSLGQGLEFLIYFQGNSAPDKSGLPSDRFSAERTGGSVSTLTIQRTQQEDSAVYLCASSLGLAGPHNEQFFGPGTRLTVL.